The subject of this entry is one T cell receptor (beta chain). Antigen specificity is unknown. These data are taken from a study of T cells expressing NK-cell markers. Study conclusions and caveats: A handful of donors showed these clonotypes also leading the CD3+CD56-NKG2C+ fraction.

CDR3 length equals 16 residues. Germline-derived CDR1 and CDR2 are LGHDT and YNNKEL (reference sequence). For each CDR3 protein, TCRdb gives one entry from its re-call of the 5' RACE reads, without DNA. This sample carries 5,500 to 8,000 distinct CDR3 sequences, with 55% to 80% going to the ten biggest clones. This sequence joins TRBV3-1 and TRBJ1-1; TCRdb gives TRBD1 as the D gene, but with no DNA this cannot be confirmed. This clonotype was sampled from a man aged 18-69 years in good health. Sequences were obtained from blood T cells: a sorted CD56 or NKG2C T cell subset, CD4+ or CD8+ T cells, or bulk PBMC T cells (not recorded which). CDR3: CASSQGRTGMRTEAFF.